This T cell receptor beta chain came from a study of OX40 agonist ivuxolimab in advanced cancers. At the level of the study: Mean age around 60 years, range about 23 to 80; approximately 83% male.

Sequencing was performed with immunoSEQ multiplex PCR; in TCRdb, only in-frame clones are kept and a portion is missing. Of 60,000 to 80,000 clones in the sample, roughly 80% were seen once. Germline V gene sequence: CDR1 MNHEY, CDR2 SVGAGI. V was pared by 5 bases and J by 1 base, with 3 bases of the junction left unmatched. The CDR3 length is 14 residues. Remarks on this clone: Antigen specificity is unknown.

Study outcomes and limitations: Antigen specificity was not determined for the expanded peripheral T cells. Partly responding patients at 0.1-3.0 mg/kg showed some of the smallest clonal expansion.

Sampling of blood occurred at baseline, cycle 4 day 1, and cycle 7 day 1. The sequencing here drew on CD4+ or CD8+ T cells sorted from blood, taken in a trial of the OX40 agonist ivuxolimab. This clonotype originated in an adult with an advanced solid tumor such as melanoma, head and neck, liver or kidney cancer. The genes are TRBV6-5 and TRBJ2-7; TRBD2 matches 9 bases. CDR3 residues: CASSRLAASYEQYF. DNA of the CDR3: TGTGCCAGCAGTAGACTAGCGGCTTCCTACGAGCAGTACTTC.